What follows are 6 T cell receptor beta chains derived from one specimen sequenced in a study of technical replicates of blood from several donors. The repertoire was sequenced with immunoSEQ multiplex PCR; TCRdb's copy has only in-frame clones and lacks some. The table shows some 76,000 clones, with 95% to 98% occurring only once. Sequencing input: T cells isolated from PBMCs. The origin of the receptors is a human donor in good health.

The genes are TRBV30 and TRBJ2-3, with TRBD2 matching 13 bases. The CDR3 is made up of 16 amino acids. Germline CDR1 reads GTSNPN; CDR2 reads SVGIG (reference sequence). V lost 2 bases and J lost 4; bases outside the gene matches: 6. The CDR3 region has the DNA TGTGCCTGGAGTTTAGGACTAGCGGGAGATGCAGATACGCAGTATTTT. Protein product: CAWSLGLAGDADTQYF. The variable domain in full, completed from reference TRBV30 and TRBJ2-3, reads SQTIHQWPATLVQPVGSPLSLECTVEGTSNPNLYWYRQAAGRGLQLLFYSVGIGQISSEVPQNLSASRPQDRQFILSSKKLLLSDSGFYLCAWSLGLAGDADTQYFGPGTRLTVL.

The rearrangement links TRBV7-2 to TRBJ2-7; 8 bases are shared with TRBD1. The CDR3 length is 13 residues. The germline gives CDR1 SGHTA, CDR2 FQGNSA. J lost 7 bases, V lost 3 bases, and 5 bases had no gene match. The CDR3 nucleotides are TGTGCCAGCAGCTTCAGGGGGCGAGGGGAGCAGTACTTC. Translating it yields CASSFRGRGEQYF.

The V gene is TRBV7-3, the J gene TRBJ2-3, with 7 bases identical to TRBD2. The CDR3 loop spans 15 amino acids. The germline gives CDR1 SGHTA, CDR2 FQGTGA. The trim removed 4 bases at V and 0 bases at J, leaving 4 bases unmatched. For the CDR3, the DNA is TGTGCCAGCAGCTCTACTAGCGCCAGCACAGATACGCAGTATTTT. Its translation is CASSSTSASTDTQYF.

V and J are TRBV18 and TRBJ2-7, with D possibly matching TRBD2 (6 bases). The V gene's germline CDR1 is KGHSH and CDR2 LQKENI. Trimming pared 1 base from V and 2 bases from J, leaving 12 bases between. The CDR3 has 15 residues. CDR3 nucleotides: TGTGCCAGCTCACCACGGGCTAGCGACGCCTACGAGCAGTACTTC. Protein: CASSPRASDAYEQYF.

The V call is TRBV25-1, the J call TRBJ1-4, with TRBD1 identical over 7 bases. Trimming at V came to 8 bases and at J to 7 bases, leaving 22 bases not matched to a gene. The CDR3 spans 18 residues. Looked up from germline, CDR1 is MGHDK and CDR2 is SYGVNS. CDR3 sequence: CASGTTPSTGLWGEKLFF. The DNA for the CDR3 is TGTGCCAGCGGAACTACTCCCTCGACAGGGCTTTGGGGTGAAAAACTGTTTTTT.

The rearrangement uses TRBV6-6 and TRBJ2-3, with 7 bases identical to TRBD1. V gave up 7 bases and J gave up 5 bases; unmatched junction bases: 12. The CDR3 runs to 15 residues. Looked up from germline, CDR1 is MNHNY and CDR2 is SVGAGI (reference sequence). CDR3 sequence reads: CASISEKGARDTQYF. The DNA for the CDR3 is TGTGCCAGCATTTCAGAAAAGGGGGCCAGAGATACGCAGTATTTT.